The clone carrying this TCR beta chain was seen more than once but under ten times. As yet, its antigen is unknown. The table came from immunoSEQ multiplex PCR; TCRdb's copy has only in-frame clones and leaves some out. The data hold about 56,000 clones, with approximately 80% observed a single time. The sample originates from a study of T cell responses to AZD1222 COVID-19 vaccine. V was shortened by 6 bases and J by 3 bases, with 12 bases between the two germline ends. CDR1 and CDR2 from the germline V gene are LNHDA and SQIVND (reference sequence). The CDR3 has 14 residues. Study-wide findings and caveats: Clonal diversity was possibly underestimated, and white British individuals and females predominated among donors. Spike was spanned by vaccine-associated CD4 TCRs, with dominance at 160-218 and 743-854.

The sequenced sample was peripheral blood, obtained 28 days after the second AZD1222 dose. This rearrangement joins TRBV19 to TRBJ1-5; D not resolved. This receptor was identified in an adult who received the AZD1222 COVID-19 vaccine. The CDR3 spells CASSRALPNQPQHF. CDR3 DNA: TGTGCCAGTAGCCGGGCCCTCCCCAATCAGCCCCAGCATTTT.